Below are 22 T cell receptor beta chains sequenced from a single sample in a study of regulatory dendritic cells for organ transplantation. Method: immunoSEQ multiplex PCR; TCRdb's copy keeps in-frame clones and lacks some. The sample contains about 38,000 clones, 75% to 95% of which appear only once. The sequencing input was naive CD8+ T cells from blood. Subset described: CD45RA+ naive T cells. These TCRs come from a human donor in good health.

This chain joins TRBV7-8 and TRBJ1-4, with D possibly matching TRBD1 (5 bases). V was cut by 5 bases and J by 5 bases, with 18 bases left in between. This CDR3 is 16 amino acids long. The germline gives CDR1 SGHVS, CDR2 FQNEAQ. CDR3 nucleotide sequence: TGTGCCAGCAGCGAGACGCGGGGCCGATACAATGAAAAACTGTTTTTT. This encodes CASSETRGRYNEKLFF.

The J gene is TRBJ1-2, the V gene TRBV18; D gene ambiguous. The CDR3 loop spans 14 amino acids. Germline assignment: CDR1 KGHSH and CDR2 LQKENI. V shed 8 bases and J shed 4 bases, with 17 bases lying between them. DNA for the CDR3: TGTGCCAGCGAACCCCCGGACCCCTCCTATGGCTACACCTTC. Its translation: CASEPPDPSYGYTF.

The chain combines TRBV28 with TRBJ2-7, with D perhaps matching TRBD1 (6 bases). Trimming shortened V by 3 bases and J by 3 bases, and 12 bases separated the two germline ends. There are 14 residues in the CDR3. Germline assignment: CDR1 MDHEN and CDR2 SYDVKM. The CDR3 DNA follows: TGTGCCAGCAGTTTGCTAAGGACAGACTACGAGCAGTACTTC. Translated, it gives CASSLLRTDYEQYF.

The chain carries TRBV16 and TRBJ2-6, with unresolved D. V dropped 4 bases and J dropped 4 bases, with 8 bases sitting between them. CDR3 length: 14 amino acids. Germline V gene data show CDR1 as KGHSY and CDR2 as FQNENV. As DNA, the CDR3 is TGTGCCAGCAGCCCCCGGGTGGGGGCCAACGTCCTGACTTTC. Amino acid sequence: CASSPRVGANVLTF.

This rearrangement joins TRBV30 to TRBJ2-5, with D perhaps TRBD2 (5 bases). The DNA end is more similar to TRBJ2-7, so the J call may be wrong. Germline V gives CDR1 GTSNPN, CDR2 SVGIG (reference sequence). The CDR3 runs to 13 residues. CDR3 amino acids: CAWSTRGVYEQYF. The CDR3, as DNA: TGTGCCTGGAGTACCCGGGGAGTCTACGAGCAGTACTTC.

The rearrangement uses TRBV11-1 and TRBJ1-1; D may be TRBD1 (5 bases). The CDR3 runs to 12 residues. V gave up 7 bases and J gave up 1 base, with 7 bases separating them. Germline loops: CDR1 SGHAT, CDR2 FQDESV (reference sequence). The DNA of the CDR3 is TGTGCCAGCAATCAGGGGAACACTGAAGCTTTCTTT. It encodes CASNQGNTEAFF.

The chain joins TRBV14 to TRBJ2-7, with TRBD1 identical over 7 bases. V shed 4 bases and J 3 bases; nucleotides not matched to a gene: 3. CDR3 length: 13 residues. From germline, CDR1 is SGHDN and CDR2 FVKESK. DNA for the CDR3: TGTGCCAGCAGCCGGACAGGCGGCTACGAGCAGTACTTC. Protein: CASSRTGGYEQYF. Drawing the rest from reference TRBV14 and TRBJ2-7, the complete variable domain is EAGVTQFPSHSVIEKGQTVTLRCDPISGHDNLYWYRRVMGKEIKFLLHFVKESKQDESGMPNNRFLAERTGGTYSTLKVQPAELEDSGVYFCASSRTGGYEQYFGPGTRLTVT.

The chain employs TRBV7-9 and TRBJ2-1; TRBD2 matches at 9 bases. The germline V gene encodes CDR1 SEHNR and CDR2 FQNEAQ (reference sequence). This CDR3 spans 16 amino acids. V lost 5 bases to trimming and J lost 8 bases; unmatched junction nucleotides: 13. CDR3: CASSHLAGRRAYEQFF. Written as DNA, the CDR3 is TGTGCCAGCAGCCACCTAGCGGGACGGAGGGCCTATGAGCAGTTCTTC.

The rearrangement joins TRBV4-3 to TRBJ1-2, with no clear D. Germline assignment: CDR1 LGHNA and CDR2 YSLEER. This CDR3 is 14 amino acids long. V was shortened by 3 bases and J by 5 bases, with 13 bases between the two germline ends. CDR3 region: CASSHGQARYGYTF. The CDR3, as DNA: TGCGCCAGCAGCCACGGGCAGGCGAGATATGGCTACACCTTC.

A single count supports this clone. V and J are TRBV28 and TRBJ2-5, with unresolved D. Trimming left V 1 base short and J 2 bases short, with 11 bases between. This CDR3 contains 15 residues. Germline-derived CDR1 and CDR2 are MDHEN and SYDVKM. In DNA, the CDR3 is TGTGCCAGCAGTTTATCCCAGGATTGGCAAGAGACCCAGTACTTC. Amino acids: CASSLSQDWQETQYF.

The chain combines TRBV19 with TRBJ2-1; 13 bases agree with TRBD2. Germline CDR1 LNHDA, CDR2 SQIVND (reference sequence). With V trimmed by 0 bases and J by 3 bases, 2 bases remained unmatched. The CDR3 has 17 amino acids. The CDR3 region is CASSIDRTSGGYNEQFF. CDR3 coding DNA: TGTGCCAGTAGTATAGATCGGACTAGCGGGGGCTACAATGAGCAGTTCTTC.

The CDR3 DNA reads as TGTGCCAGCAGTTTAAGGGCTACCAGAGTAGACAATGAGCAGTTCTTC. It is translated as CASSLRATRVDNEQFF. This sequence joins TRBV28 and TRBJ2-1; D gene ambiguous. CDR1 and CDR2 from the germline V gene are MDHEN and SYDVKM. Trimming shortened V by 2 bases and J by 5 bases, and 16 bases separated the two germline ends. This CDR3 is 16 amino acids long.

The J gene is TRBJ2-7, the V gene TRBV6-1; 7 positions agree with TRBD1. The CDR3 loop spans 13 amino acids. J was trimmed by 13 bases and V by 2 bases; bases with no gene match: 11. Germline loops: CDR1 MNHNS, CDR2 SASEGT. CDR3 DNA sequence: TGTGCCAGCAGTGAATTTGTCGATAGGGGGCAATACTTC. This gives the protein CASSEFVDRGQYF.

The chain couples TRBV4-1 to TRBJ1-2; no firm D call. The ends were cut back, 2 bases at V and 4 bases at J, with 17 bases in the middle. The germline gives CDR1 MGHRA, CDR2 YSYEKL. This CDR3 is built from 16 residues. The CDR3 region is CASSQRMNNYLYGYTF. The CDR3 DNA sequence: TGCGCCAGCAGCCAACGTATGAACAACTACCTCTATGGCTACACCTTC.

The chain joins TRBV2 to TRBJ2-3; D is perhaps TRBD2 (5 bases). The CDR3 is 13 residues long. From germline, CDR1 is SNHLY and CDR2 FYNNEI. V was shortened by 9 bases and J by 2 bases, with 12 bases between the two germline ends. The CDR3 nucleotides read TGTGCCAGGGAATACGGGGACACAGATACGCAGTATTTT. This sequence encodes CAREYGDTDTQYF.

CDR3 bases: TGTGCCAGCAGCCCCGGCCGTCCGGGGGAAAAACTGTTTTTT. This sequence encodes CASSPGRPGEKLFF. The V and J genes are TRBV9 and TRBJ1-4, with unresolved D. Trimming left V 4 bases short and J 8 bases short, with 15 bases between. The CDR3 is made up of 14 amino acids. CDR1 and CDR2 from the germline V gene are SGDLS and YYNGEE. Variable domain in full (rest from reference TRBV9 and TRBJ1-4): DSGVTQTPKHLITATGQRVTLRCSPRSGDLSVYWYQQSLDQGLQFLIQYYNGEERAKGNILERFSAQQFPDLHSELNLSSLELGDSALYFCASSPGRPGEKLFFGSGTQLSVL.

This clone was seen once. This sequence joins TRBV6-6 and TRBJ1-3, with D tentatively TRBD1 (5 bases). The germline V gene has CDR1 MNHNY and CDR2 SVGAGI (reference sequence). Trimming removed 8 bases from V and 2 bases from J, with 13 bases in between. CDR3 length: 14 residues. CDR3 amino acids: CASRPGYAGNTIYF. CDR3 sequence (DNA): TGTGCCAGCCGACCAGGGTATGCTGGAAACACCATATATTTT.

This clone was counted only a few times. The chain links TRBV2 to TRBJ1-5; D not certain. Trimming left V 2 bases short and J 0 bases short, with 11 bases between. The germline V gene encodes CDR1 SNHLY and CDR2 FYNNEI. The CDR3 contains 16 residues. CDR3 sequence (DNA): TGTGCCAGCAGTGAATTCGGTAGGACTAGCAATCAGCCCCAGCATTTT. This codes for CASSEFGRTSNQPQHF.

The rearrangement links TRBV11-2 to TRBJ1-1; 8 bases agree with TRBD1. V gave up 1 base and J gave up 5 bases; unmatched junction bases: 9. CDR1 is SGHAT and CDR2 is FQNNGV in the germline V gene. The CDR3 extends over 16 amino acids. CDR3 loop: CASSLALYRGGTEAFF. CDR3 sequence (DNA): TGTGCCAGCAGCTTAGCCCTATACAGGGGGGGGACTGAAGCTTTCTTT.

The chain recombines TRBV18 with TRBJ2-7; D perhaps matches TRBD2 (6 bases). This CDR3 spans 15 amino acids. The V end lost 0 bases, the J end lost 3 bases, and 12 bases lay between the germline ends. CDR1 is KGHSH, CDR2 LQKENI, per germline. DNA of the CDR3: TGTGCCAGCTCACCACCTCTCGCGGAGGGCTACGAGCAGTACTTC. It specifies CASSPPLAEGYEQYF.

The rearrangement uses TRBV12-5 and TRBJ2-7; 7 bases agree with TRBD1. V was pared by 8 bases and J by 2 bases, with 9 bases of the junction left unmatched. The CDR3 loop spans 14 amino acids. The germline V gene has CDR1 LGHNT and CDR2 FRNRAP. The CDR3 DNA reads TGTGCTAGTAGGACCGGGACAGATGCCTACGAGCAGTACTTC. Its translation: CASRTGTDAYEQYF.

The genes are TRBV11-2 and TRBJ1-5; D gene ambiguous. The CDR3 sequence is 14 residues long. Germline CDR1 SGHAT, CDR2 FQNNGV. Deletions cut 1 base from V and 5 bases from J, with 9 bases between. This CDR3 reads CASSLGLGDQPQHF. DNA of the CDR3: TGTGCCAGCAGCTTAGGATTAGGCGATCAGCCCCAGCATTTT.